The rows below give T cell receptor beta chains drawn from one sample of a study of blood T cell repertoires in COVID-19. Using immunoSEQ multiplex PCR, the repertoire was profiled, and TCRdb retains in-frame clones only, with some absent. The repertoire holds over 100,000 clones, with about 88% as singletons. The sample comprised peripheral blood. The source of these receptors is a man aged 40-50 years with acute or convalescent COVID-19. Each CDR3 is given with its conserved first and last residue. D genes are given only for firm matches. Size tells how often a clone was seen (once, few, many) or the class of an expanded clone, and some rows leave it out.

V gene,clone size,J gene,D gene,CDR3 DNA,CDR3 protein
TRBV4-1,NA,TRBJ2-1,NA,TGCGCCAGCAGCCAAGAGGCAGGGAAGTACAATGAGCAGTTCTTC,CASSQEAGKYNEQFF
TRBV6-5,NA,TRBJ1-1,NA,TGTGCCAGCACGGGTAACACTGAAGCTTTCTTT,CASTGNTEAFF
TRBV15,NA,TRBJ2-3,NA,TGTGCCACCAGCAGAGATGTCGTCACAGATACGCAGTATTTT,CATSRDVVTDTQYF
TRBV28,NA,TRBJ2-3,TRBD2,TGTGCCAGCAGTTTATCGACTAGCGGGCTCACAGATACGCAGTATTTT,CASSLSTSGLTDTQYF
TRBV18,NA,TRBJ1-4,TRBD1,TGTGCCAGCTCACGACTTCGACAGGGGGTCGAAAAACTGTTTTTT,CASSRLRQGVEKLFF
TRBV28,NA,TRBJ2-7,NA,TGTGCCAGCAGGACAGCCGGGACAAACGGCTACGAGCAGTACTTC,CASRTAGTNGYEQYF
TRBV6-5,NA,TRBJ2-2,TRBD2,TGTGCCAGCAGTAGGACTAGCCCCAACACCGGGGAGCTGTTTTTT,CASSRTSPNTGELFF
TRBV18,NA,TRBJ2-3,NA,TGTGCCAGCTCACCCGGACTGACATCTTCAGATACGCAGTATTTT,CASSPGLTSSDTQYF
TRBV28,NA,TRBJ1-5,TRBD1,TGTGCCAGCAGCTCGGGGGCCAGGGGGGGCAATCAGCCCCAGCATTTT,CASSSGARGGNQPQHF
TRBV7-2,NA,TRBJ2-5,TRBD2,TGTGCCAGCAGCCCGACCTCTCAGCGGGGAGAGACCCAGTACTTC,CASSPTSQRGETQYF
TRBV4-2,NA,TRBJ1-4,TRBD1,TGTGCCAGCAGCCAAGTGGGAGAGGACAGGGAAAAACTGTTTTTT,CASSQVGEDREKLFF
TRBV28,NA,TRBJ2-3,NA,TGTGCCAGCAGTTTAGGCGGGAGCACAGATACGCAGTATTTT,CASSLGGSTDTQYF
TRBV30,NA,TRBJ1-5,NA,TGTGCCTGGGGGAGGGGGGGGAACCAGCCCCAGCATTTT,CAWGRGGNQPQHF
TRBV7-3,NA,TRBJ2-3,TRBD1,TGTGCCAGCAGCTTAACCGGGACAGACACAGATACGCAGTATTTT,CASSLTGTDTDTQYF
TRBV7-6,NA,TRBJ1-4,NA,TGTGCCAGCAGCTTAGTTCGCGGGACTAATGAAAAACTGTTTTTT,CASSLVRGTNEKLFF
TRBV4-2,NA,TRBJ1-1,NA,TGTGCCAGCAGCCAAGATGGGGCCCCCGTAAACACTGAAGCTTTCTTT,CASSQDGAPVNTEAFF
TRBV29-1,NA,TRBJ2-5,NA,TGCAGCGTTGAAGGAGGGATGGGTGAGACCCAGTACTTC,CSVEGGMGETQYF
TRBV23-1,NA,TRBJ2-1,TRBD1,TGCGCCAGCAGTCAATCGGACAGGGGAATTAACGGGGGGATTAGCGATGAGCAGTTCTTC,CASSQSDRGINGGISDEQFF
TRBV11-1,NA,TRBJ2-1,NA,TGTGCCAGCAGCTCGACTAGTTACAATGAGCAGTTCTTC,CASSSTSYNEQFF
TRBV7-3,NA,TRBJ1-2,NA,TGTGCCAGCAGCCCACATTCCGGGAGCCGAAGAGGAGAGGACTACACCTTC,CASSPHSGSRRGEDYTF
TRBV7-8,NA,TRBJ2-5,TRBD2,TGTGCCAGCAGCTCCAGGCGGGGGGTGAAAGAGACCCAGTACTTC,CASSSRRGVKETQYF
TRBV4-1,NA,TRBJ1-6,TRBD1,TGCGCCAGCAGCCGTACAGGGGAGCGCTCACCCCTCCACTTT,CASSRTGERSPLHF
TRBV6-5,NA,TRBJ2-7,TRBD1,TGTGCCAGCAGTATGGGACAGGGCTACGAGCAGTACTTC,CASSMGQGYEQYF
TRBV28,NA,TRBJ2-7,NA,TGTGCCAGCAGTTTCACTGGCGGGCGGGCCTACGAGCAGTACTTC,CASSFTGGRAYEQYF
TRBV6-5,NA,TRBJ1-1,TRBD1,TGTGCCAGCATCCTGACAGGGCGCGACACTGAAGCTTTCTTT,CASILTGRDTEAFF
TRBV7-2,NA,TRBJ2-2,NA,TGTGCCAGCAGCTTAGAAACAGGGCGGAACACCGGGGAGCTGTTTTTT,CASSLETGRNTGELFF
TRBV5-4,few,TRBJ2-5,NA,TGTGCCAGCAACCGGGAGACCCAGTACTTC,CASNRETQYF
TRBV25-1,NA,TRBJ2-1,NA,TGTGCCAGCAGGTCCGACTCGTCATCCTACAATGAGCAGTTCTTC,CASRSDSSSYNEQFF
TRBV7-6,NA,TRBJ2-7,TRBD2,TGTGCCAGCAGCTTAGTCTCTAGCGGGGGGGCCAACTACGAGCAGTACTTC,CASSLVSSGGANYEQYF
TRBV6-1,NA,TRBJ2-3,NA,TGTGCCAGCAGTGAATCTAGGACAGCCGCTAGCACAGATACGCAGTATTTT,CASSESRTAASTDTQYF
TRBV5-6,NA,TRBJ1-5,TRBD1,TGTGCCAGCAGCTTGGGGGGAACAGGGGGGCAGCCCCAGCATTTT,CASSLGGTGGQPQHF
TRBV10-3,NA,TRBJ2-7,NA,TGTGCCATCAGTGAGTCGGGAGGCAGGGGGATAAAGAGGAGGTACGAGCAGTACTTC,CAISESGGRGIKRRYEQYF
TRBV5-8,NA,TRBJ2-3,NA,TGTGCCAGCAGCCCTACTTATACAGGGAAGGCGCAGTATTTT,CASSPTYTGKAQYF
TRBV5-1,NA,TRBJ2-5,NA,TGCGCCAGCAGCTTGGCGGCAGGGAAGGAGACCCAGTACTTC,CASSLAAGKETQYF
TRBV7-6,once,TRBJ2-5,TRBD1,TGTGCCAGCAGCCTCGGGCGGACAGGGGGCGAAGAGACCCAGTACTTC,CASSLGRTGGEETQYF
TRBV10-3,NA,TRBJ1-2,TRBD1,TGTGCCATCAGTGGCGACAGGGGGCAGGGCTATGGCTACACCTTC,CAISGDRGQGYGYTF
TRBV7-3,NA,TRBJ2-2,TRBD1,TGTGCCAGCAGGAAGACAGGGGGCACCGGGGAGCTGTTTTTT,CASRKTGGTGELFF
TRBV7-2,NA,TRBJ2-5,TRBD2,TGTGCCAGCAGCGCATCCGGGACTAGCGGGGGCCTAGTGGGAGAGACCCAGTACTTC,CASSASGTSGGLVGETQYF
TRBV9,NA,TRBJ2-2,TRBD2,TGTGCCAGCAAAGGTAGCGGGGGACCGAACACCGGGGAGCTGTTTTTT,CASKGSGGPNTGELFF
TRBV15,NA,TRBJ2-1,NA,TGTGCCACCAGCAGGCCAGGGCACCTAGACAATGAGCAGTTCTTC,CATSRPGHLDNEQFF
TRBV9,NA,TRBJ1-1,NA,TGTGCCAGCAGGCCCAGTGGCGGCACTGAAGCTTTCTTT,CASRPSGGTEAFF
TRBV18,NA,TRBJ1-5,TRBD1,TGTGCCAGCTCACCAATTGACAGGGCCGCGGGGCCCCAGCATTTT,CASSPIDRAAGPQHF
TRBV6-1,NA,TRBJ1-6,TRBD1,TGTGCCAGCAACGAACAGGGGGCGGATTCACCCCTCCACTTT,CASNEQGADSPLHF
TRBV10-3,NA,TRBJ2-3,TRBD2,TGTGCCATCAGTGAGATCGGGGGGACTAGCACAGATACGCAGTATTTT,CAISEIGGTSTDTQYF
TRBV18,once,TRBJ1-1,NA,TGTGCCAGCTCACCAGACAGAGGAACTGAAGCTTTCTTT,CASSPDRGTEAFF
TRBV6-1,NA,TRBJ2-1,TRBD2,TGTGCCAGCAGTGTAGCGGGAGGGAATGAGCAGTTCTTC,CASSVAGGNEQFF
TRBV7-6,few,TRBJ1-6,TRBD1,TGTGCCAGCAGTTCCACCGGGACAGGCAATTCACCCCTCCACTTT,CASSSTGTGNSPLHF
TRBV7-9,NA,TRBJ2-1,TRBD2,TGTGCCAGCAGCCCCGGACTAGCGGGGTGGGATGAGCAGTTCTTC,CASSPGLAGWDEQFF
TRBV10-2,NA,TRBJ2-2,NA,TGCGCCAGCAGTGTAGTCGGAGGGAACACCGGGGAGCTGTTTTTT,CASSVVGGNTGELFF
TRBV7-6,few,TRBJ2-2,TRBD2,TGTGCCAGCAGCTTAGGGAGCGGGGCGAACACCGGGGAGCTGTTTTTT,CASSLGSGANTGELFF
TRBV5-1,NA,TRBJ2-3,TRBD2,TGCGCCAGCAGTTTAGGAGCGGGGGGGATCTCAGATACGCAGTATTTT,CASSLGAGGISDTQYF
TRBV7-9,NA,TRBJ2-2,NA,TGTGCCAGCAGCTTAAGTGGAACGGGGACCGGGGAGCTGTTTTTT,CASSLSGTGTGELFF
TRBV23-1,NA,TRBJ1-2,NA,TGCGCCAGCAGTCCAGTCCGGGACTATGGCTACACCTTC,CASSPVRDYGYTF